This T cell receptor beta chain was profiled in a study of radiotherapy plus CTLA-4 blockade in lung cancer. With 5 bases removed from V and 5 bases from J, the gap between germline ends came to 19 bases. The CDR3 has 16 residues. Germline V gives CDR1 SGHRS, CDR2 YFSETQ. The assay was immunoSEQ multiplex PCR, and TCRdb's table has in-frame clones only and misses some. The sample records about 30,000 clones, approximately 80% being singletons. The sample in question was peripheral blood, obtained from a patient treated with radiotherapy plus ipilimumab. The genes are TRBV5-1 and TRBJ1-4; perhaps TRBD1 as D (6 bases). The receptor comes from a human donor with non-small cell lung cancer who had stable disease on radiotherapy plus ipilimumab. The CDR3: CASSADPGHWNEKLFF. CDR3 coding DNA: TGCGCCAGCAGTGCGGATCCGGGACATTGGAATGAAAAACTGTTTTTT.